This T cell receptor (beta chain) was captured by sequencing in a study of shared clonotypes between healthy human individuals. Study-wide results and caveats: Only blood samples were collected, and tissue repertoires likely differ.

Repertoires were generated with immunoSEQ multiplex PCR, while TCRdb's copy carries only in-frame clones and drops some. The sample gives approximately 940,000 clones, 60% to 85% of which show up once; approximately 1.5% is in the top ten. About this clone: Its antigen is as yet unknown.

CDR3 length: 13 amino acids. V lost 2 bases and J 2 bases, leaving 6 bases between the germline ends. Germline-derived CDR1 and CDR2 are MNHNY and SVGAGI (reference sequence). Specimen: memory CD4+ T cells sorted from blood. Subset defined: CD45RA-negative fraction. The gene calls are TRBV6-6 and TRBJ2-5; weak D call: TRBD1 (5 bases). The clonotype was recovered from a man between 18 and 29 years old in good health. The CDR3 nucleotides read TGTGCCAGCAGTTACGACAGTCAAGAGACCCAGTACTTC. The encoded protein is CASSYDSQETQYF.